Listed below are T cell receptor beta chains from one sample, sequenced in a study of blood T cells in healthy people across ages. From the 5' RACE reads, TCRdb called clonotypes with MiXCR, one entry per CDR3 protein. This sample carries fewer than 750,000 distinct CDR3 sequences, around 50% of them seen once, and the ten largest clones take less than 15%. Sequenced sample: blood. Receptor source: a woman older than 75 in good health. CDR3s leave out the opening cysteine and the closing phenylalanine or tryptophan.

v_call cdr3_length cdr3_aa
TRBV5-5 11 ASSSRDRQGYT
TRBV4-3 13 ASSQGNRGADTQY
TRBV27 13 ASSLAPRGPYEQY
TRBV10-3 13 AISEPGEAGTEAF
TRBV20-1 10 SANGRGDEQF
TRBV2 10 ASTLGRSGYI
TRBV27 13 ASSITSGSLYEQY
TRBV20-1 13 SARDGVLAKNIQY
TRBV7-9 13 ASSSGTSGWDEQF
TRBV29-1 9 SVEPDNEQF
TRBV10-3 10 AISGDSDGYT
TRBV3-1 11 ASSHWQGDEQY
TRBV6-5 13 ASGTPGRGHRPQH
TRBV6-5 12 ASRSTGTTDTQY
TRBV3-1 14 ASSQPTGTSGYEQY
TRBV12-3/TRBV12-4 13 ASSLAGLAKNIQY
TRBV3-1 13 ASSQGRANTGELF
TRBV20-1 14 SASNTGGFGGRPQH
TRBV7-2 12 ASSLTRAGETQY
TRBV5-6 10 ASSLYDREAF
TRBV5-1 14 ASSLAGLAVSYEQY
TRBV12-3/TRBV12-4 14 ASSFPAGGLGNEQF
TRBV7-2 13 ASSPYRGPTYEQY
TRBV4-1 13 ASRLGTSGNNEQY
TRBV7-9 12 ASTKEGVVYGYT
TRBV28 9 ASSRANIQY
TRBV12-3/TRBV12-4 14 ASSYGDRVRADMEY
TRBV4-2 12 ASSQEVMDRVPF
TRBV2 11 ASRTQVSYEQY
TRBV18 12 ASPSRANTGELF
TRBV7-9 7 ASTGAQY
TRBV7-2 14 ASSQGVSWTGCEQY
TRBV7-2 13 ASSLLGTSYNEQY
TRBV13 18 ASSQIPPGLGLEKSYEQY
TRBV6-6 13 ASSYSGQVLSGYT
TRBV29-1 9 SVRENTEAF
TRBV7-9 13 ASSTPGQGPYEQY
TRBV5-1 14 ASSLGTRDGNEKLF
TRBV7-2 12 ASSLGRQLYGYT
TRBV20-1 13 SAGGTGVMNTEAF
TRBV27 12 ASSLGGAPYEQY
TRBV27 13 ASSRDWISTDTQY
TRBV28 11 ASSMDYYNEQF
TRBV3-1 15 ASSGGLAGVRDNEQF
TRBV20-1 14 SARRPSGTSWDEQY
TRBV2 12 ASSDRAGADTQY
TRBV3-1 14 ASSRLPDSLNEKLF
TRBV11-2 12 ASSLSLQDYEQY
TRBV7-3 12 ASSRLAGTDTQY
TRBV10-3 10 AIGTGTNEQF
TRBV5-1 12 ASRPGYSNQPQH
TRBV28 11 ASSVGWVETQY
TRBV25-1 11 ASTLGQNSPLH